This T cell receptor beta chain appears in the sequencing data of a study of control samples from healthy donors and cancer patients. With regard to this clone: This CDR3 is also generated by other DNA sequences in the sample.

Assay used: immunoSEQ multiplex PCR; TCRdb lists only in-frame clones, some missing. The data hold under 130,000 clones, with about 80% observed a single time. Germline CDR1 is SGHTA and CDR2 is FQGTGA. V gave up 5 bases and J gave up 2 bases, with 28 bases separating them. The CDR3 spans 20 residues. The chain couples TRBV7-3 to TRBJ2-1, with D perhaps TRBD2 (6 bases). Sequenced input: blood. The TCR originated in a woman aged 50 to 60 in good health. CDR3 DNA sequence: TGTGCCAGCAGCCCGCGATCTAGGGTGGAGGGCAGTCCTACCTACAATGAGCAGTTCTTC. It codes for CASSPRSRVEGSPTYNEQFF.